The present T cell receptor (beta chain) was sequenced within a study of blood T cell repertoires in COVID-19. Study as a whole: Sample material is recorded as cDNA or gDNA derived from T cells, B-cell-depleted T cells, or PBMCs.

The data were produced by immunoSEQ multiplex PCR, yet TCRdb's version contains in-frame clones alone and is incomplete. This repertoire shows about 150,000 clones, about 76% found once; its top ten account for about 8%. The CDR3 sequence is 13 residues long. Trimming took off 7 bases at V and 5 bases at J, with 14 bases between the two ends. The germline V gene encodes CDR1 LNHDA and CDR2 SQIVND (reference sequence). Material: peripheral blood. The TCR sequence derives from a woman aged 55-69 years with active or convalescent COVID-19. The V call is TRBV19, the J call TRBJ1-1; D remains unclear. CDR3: CASNSDGRTEAFF. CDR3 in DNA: TGTGCCAGTAACTCGGACGGGAGGACTGAAGCTTTCTTT.